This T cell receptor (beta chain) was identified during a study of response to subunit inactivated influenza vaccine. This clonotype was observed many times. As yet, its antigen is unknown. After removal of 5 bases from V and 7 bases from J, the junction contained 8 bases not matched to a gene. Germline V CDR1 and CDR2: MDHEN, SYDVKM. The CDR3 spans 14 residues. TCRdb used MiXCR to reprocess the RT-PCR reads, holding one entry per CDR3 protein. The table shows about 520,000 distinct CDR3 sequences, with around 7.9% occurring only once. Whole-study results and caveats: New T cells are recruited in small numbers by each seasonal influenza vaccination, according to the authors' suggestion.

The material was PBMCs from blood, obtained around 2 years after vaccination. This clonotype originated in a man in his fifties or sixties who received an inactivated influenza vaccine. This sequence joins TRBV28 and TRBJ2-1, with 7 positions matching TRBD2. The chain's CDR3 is CASSDAGEWNEQFF. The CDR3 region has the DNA TGTGCCAGCAGTGATGCGGGAGAATGGAATGAGCAGTTCTTC.